This T cell receptor beta chain was identified in a study of blood T cell repertoires in COVID-19. The CDR3 is 14 amino acids. V gave up 2 bases and J gave up 8 bases, with 12 bases separating them. Germline V CDR1 and CDR2: SNHLY, FYNNEI. This table comes from immunoSEQ multiplex PCR, and its TCRdb copy is limited to in-frame clones, with some not included. Among some 190,000 clones listed, almost 85% were seen once. Source material: peripheral blood. The sequence was collected from a woman aged 65 to 85 with active or convalescent COVID-19. The rearrangement uses TRBV2 and TRBJ1-4, with D perhaps TRBD1 (6 bases). The CDR3 sequence: CASSESGAREKLFF. The DNA of the CDR3 is TGTGCCAGCAGTGAATCAGGGGCCCGGGAAAAACTGTTTTTT.